The 28 T cell receptor beta chains in this list originate from one sample, sequenced in a study of CD8 T cells in Susac syndrome. An input of roughly 0.45 to 1 ug of RNA was subjected to reverse transcription using random hexamers. TCRdb passed the immunoSEQ multiplex PCR reads through MiXCR, listing each CDR3 protein once. The table lists around 170,000 distinct CDR3 sequences, around 95% of them singletons. The sample was CD8+ T cells from PBMCs. The source is a human donor with Susac syndrome.

The V call is TRBV20-1, the J call TRBJ2-1; D possibly corresponds to TRBD1 (6 bases). The CDR3 consists of 15 residues. V gave up 3 bases and J gave up 6 bases, with 18 bases separating them. Germline lookup yields CDR1 DFQATT and CDR2 SNEGSKA (reference sequence). CDR3 nucleotides: TGCAGTGCTAGTGATCTTCTGGGGGCTACCAATGAGCAGTTCTTC. Its translation is CSASDLLGATNEQFF.

V and J are TRBV30 and TRBJ2-5; D is ambiguous. The CDR3 spans 13 residues. Germline CDR1 reads GTSNPN; CDR2 reads SVGIG (reference sequence). V was shortened by 7 bases and J by 7 bases, with 19 bases between the two germline ends. The chain's CDR3 is CASKGNARLTQYF. The CDR3 nucleotides read TGTGCCTCCAAGGGTAACGCCCGGTTGACCCAGTACTTC.

The V gene is TRBV19, the J gene TRBJ2-1; 8 bases fit TRBD1. J was trimmed by 2 bases and V by 5 bases; bases with no gene match: 5. Germline values: CDR1 LNHDA, CDR2 SQIVND (reference sequence). The CDR3 totals 15 residues. The CDR3 DNA reads as TGTGCCAGTAGTCCGGGACAGGATACCTACAATGAGCAGTTCTTC. It translates to CASSPGQDTYNEQFF.

The rearrangement joins TRBV5-1 to TRBJ2-1; a weak D match, TRBD2 (6 bases). Trimming left V 6 bases short and J 3 bases short, with 16 bases between. Per the germline V gene, CDR1 is SGHRS and CDR2 is YFSETQ. The CDR3 has 15 residues. The CDR3 sequence is CASIRRNGSYNEQFF. The CDR3 bases are TGCGCCAGCATACGTAGGAACGGGAGCTACAATGAGCAGTTCTTC.

The chain combines TRBV2 with TRBJ2-3; 10 nucleotides line up with TRBD2. There are 17 residues in the CDR3. J lost 7 bases, V lost 6 bases, and 16 bases had no gene match. Germline V lookup: CDR1 SNHLY, CDR2 FYNNEI. The CDR3 reads CASSPRGAGGPRHTQYF. Here the CDR3 DNA reads TGTGCCAGCAGCCCGCGCGGAGCGGGAGGGCCGCGACATACGCAGTATTTT.

V and J are TRBV4-1 and TRBJ1-6; D is unclear. Trimming stripped 3 bases from V and 0 bases from J, with 9 bases between. The CDR3 is 16 residues long. Germline assignment: CDR1 MGHRA and CDR2 YSYEKL. DNA for the CDR3: TGCGCCAGCAGCCAGGCCTCCAGCTCCTATAATTCACCCCTCCACTTT. Its translation: CASSQASSSYNSPLHF.

The chain joins TRBV5-4 to TRBJ1-1; D gene uncertain. The germline gives CDR1 SGHNT, CDR2 YYREEE (reference sequence). CDR3 size: 12 residues. The V and J ends lost 7 bases and 3 bases respectively, with 10 bases between them. CDR3 in DNA: TGTGCCAGCGCCGGGTCCGACACTGAAGCTTTCTTT. This translates into CASAGSDTEAFF.

The V call is TRBV27, the J call TRBJ2-7, with D perhaps matching TRBD2 (6 bases). CDR1 is MNHEY and CDR2 is SMNVEV in the germline V gene (reference sequence). The length of the CDR3 is 14 residues. V dropped 6 bases and J dropped 3 bases, with 15 bases sitting between them. CDR3 DNA sequence: TGTGCCAGCAGCACCCGGGACTCATACTACGAGCAGTACTTC. As protein: CASSTRDSYYEQYF.

The chain links TRBV19 to TRBJ1-1; possibly TRBD1 for D (5 bases). V was cut by 4 bases and J by 5 bases, with 11 bases left in between. Germline CDR1 is LNHDA and CDR2 is SQIVND (reference sequence). The CDR3 contains 13 residues. The CDR3 protein is CASSNRQKTEAFF. The CDR3 nucleotides read TGTGCCAGTAGTAACAGGCAGAAGACTGAAGCTTTCTTT. The variable domain in full, completed from reference TRBV19 and TRBJ1-1, reads DGGITQSPKYLFRKEGQNVTLSCEQNLNHDAMYWYRQDPGQGLRLIYYSQIVNDFQKGDIAEGYSVSREKKESFPLTVTSAQKNPTAFYLCASSNRQKTEAFFGQGTRLTVV.

The rearrangement links TRBV4-1 to TRBJ1-1; D is undetermined. V lost 1 base and J lost 0, with 6 bases in between. Germline-derived CDR1 and CDR2 are MGHRA and YSYEKL. CDR3 length: 14 residues. For the CDR3, the DNA is TGCGCCAGCAGCCAAGGCAGACTGAACACTGAAGCTTTCTTT. Residues: CASSQGRLNTEAFF.

The rearrangement uses TRBV6-6 and TRBJ2-7; D ambiguous. The germline V gene encodes CDR1 MNHNY and CDR2 SVGAGI (reference sequence). Trimming stripped 0 bases from V and 5 bases from J, with 11 bases between. The CDR3 is made up of 14 amino acids. CDR3 coding DNA: TGTGCCAGCAGTTACTCGGTCAGCGCCCACGAGCAGTACTTC. It is translated as CASSYSVSAHEQYF.

The chain couples TRBV9 to TRBJ1-2; possibly TRBD1 for D (6 bases). CDR3 size: 15 residues. Looked up from germline, CDR1 is SGDLS and CDR2 is YYNGEE. Trimming stripped 3 bases from V and 4 bases from J, with 16 bases between. CDR3 sequence: CASSERTVLGYGYTF. The CDR3 bases are TGTGCCAGCAGCGAGAGGACAGTTTTGGGCTATGGCTACACCTTC.

The rearrangement uses TRBV27 and TRBJ2-5, with 7 nucleotides matching TRBD1. The CDR3 covers 16 residues. Germline V gene sequence: CDR1 MNHEY, CDR2 SMNVEV (reference sequence). V lost 7 bases, J lost 2 bases, and 13 bases stayed unmatched. The CDR3 reads CASKPYSGTVQETQYF. The CDR3 DNA reads TGTGCCAGCAAACCTTATTCTGGGACAGTTCAAGAGACCCAGTACTTC.

This clonotype has only one observation. J is TRBJ2-7 and V is TRBV6-1; D not resolved. Trimming removed 2 bases from V and 4 bases from J, with 6 bases in between. The length of the CDR3 is 12 residues. Germline V gene data show CDR1 as MNHNS and CDR2 as SASEGT. This CDR3 reads CASSENGYEQYF. The CDR3 bases are TGTGCCAGCAGTGAAAATGGGTACGAGCAGTACTTC.

V and J are TRBV9 and TRBJ2-7, with unresolved D. CDR1 and CDR2 from the germline V gene are SGDLS and YYNGEE. The CDR3 has 12 residues. Trimming took 4 bases from V and 5 from J, leaving 10 bases between them. The CDR3 DNA sequence: TGTGCCAGCAGCCCCCGCCCACACGAGCAGTACTTC. Protein: CASSPRPHEQYF. Full variable domain (missing parts from reference TRBV9 and TRBJ2-7): DSGVTQTPKHLITATGQRVTLRCSPRSGDLSVYWYQQSLDQGLQFLIQYYNGEERAKGNILERFSAQQFPDLHSELNLSSLELGDSALYFCASSPRPHEQYFGPGTRLTVT.

The chain links TRBV5-1 to TRBJ1-6, with D possibly matching TRBD1 (5 bases). Trimming removed 0 bases at V and 9 bases at J, with 16 bases between. From germline, CDR1 is SGHRS and CDR2 YFSETQ. This CDR3 spans 16 amino acids. CDR3: CASSLASGGAGSPLHF. The CDR3 bases are TGCGCCAGCAGCTTGGCAAGTGGAGGGGCCGGTTCACCCCTCCACTTT. Combining the CDR3 with reference TRBV5-1 and TRBJ1-6 gives the whole variable domain KAGVTQTPRYLIKTRGQQVTLSCSPISGHRSVSWYQQTPGQGLQFLFEYFSETQRNKGNFPGRFSGRQFSNSRSEMNVSTLELGDSALYLCASSLASGGAGSPLHFGNGTRLTVT.

The count of this clonotype is one. The V and J genes are TRBV13 and TRBJ2-5; 9 bases match TRBD2. With 3 bases clipped from V and 2 bases from J, the junction kept 4 bases outside the gene matches. The CDR3 contains 15 residues. CDR1 and CDR2 (germline): PRHDT, FYEKMQ (reference sequence). As DNA, the CDR3 is TGTGCCAGCAGCTTTAGGACTAGCGCACAAGAGACCCAGTACTTC. Protein product: CASSFRTSAQETQYF.

This clonotype appeared a single time. The V and J genes are TRBV5-1 and TRBJ2-5; D gene unclear. Germline values: CDR1 SGHRS, CDR2 YFSETQ. Between the trimmed V and J ends, which lost 0 bases and 0 bases, there was a span of 6 bases. This CDR3 comprises 14 residues. The CDR3: CASSLGTHQETQYF. The DNA for the CDR3 is TGCGCCAGCAGCTTGGGGACCCACCAAGAGACCCAGTACTTC. Full variable domain (outside the CDR3, taken from reference TRBV5-1 and TRBJ2-5): KAGVTQTPRYLIKTRGQQVTLSCSPISGHRSVSWYQQTPGQGLQFLFEYFSETQRNKGNFPGRFSGRQFSNSRSEMNVSTLELGDSALYLCASSLGTHQETQYFGPGTRLLVL.

CDR3 in amino acids: CASSLGTGNIQYF. The CDR3 nucleotides read TGTGCCAGCAGCTTGGGTACAGGGAACATTCAGTACTTC. J is TRBJ2-4 and V is TRBV5-6, with D perhaps TRBD1 (6 bases). V was shortened by 0 bases and J by 7 bases, with 8 bases between the two germline ends. CDR3 size: 13 residues. Germline values: CDR1 SGHDT, CDR2 YYEEEE.

This chain uses TRBV7-9 with TRBJ1-6; 11 bases line up with TRBD1. J gave up 3 bases and V 5 bases, and 9 bases lay outside the gene matches. The CDR3 runs 18 residues. Germline-derived CDR1 and CDR2 are SEHNR and FQNEAQ (reference sequence). CDR3 sequence (DNA): TGTGCCAGCAGCACGGGGACAGGGGGGGGGCGCTATAATTCACCCCTCCACTTT. Amino acid sequence: CASSTGTGGGRYNSPLHF.

The CDR3 region is CASKVQGAFF. The CDR3 DNA is TGTGCCAGCAAGGTGCAAGGCGCTTTCTTT. This chain connects TRBV2 to TRBJ1-1; the D is unclear. V dropped 7 bases and J dropped 11 bases, with 11 bases sitting between them. This CDR3 has 10 amino acids. From germline, CDR1 is SNHLY and CDR2 FYNNEI.

As regards this clonotype: A read error may account for a junction end that differs from germline. V usage is TRBV5-1 and J usage is TRBJ2-3; 7 bases match TRBD1. Germline assignment: CDR1 SGHRS and CDR2 YFSETQ. This CDR3 has 14 amino acids. DNA of the CDR3: TGTGCCAGCAGTTTGACAGGGAGCACAGATACGCAGTATTTT. The encoded protein is CASSLTGSTDTQYF.

The chain joins TRBV7-9 to TRBJ2-1; 9 bases are a match to TRBD1. The germline V gene encodes CDR1 SEHNR and CDR2 FQNEAQ (reference sequence). Trimming cost V 5 bases and J 7 bases; bases outside gene matches: 9. This CDR3 has 15 amino acids. Written as DNA, the CDR3 is TGTGCCAGCAGCCACCGGGACAGGGTATGGAATGAGCAGTTCTTC. It specifies CASSHRDRVWNEQFF. Drawing the rest from reference TRBV7-9 and TRBJ2-1, the complete variable domain is DTGVSQNPRHKITKRGQNVTFRCDPISEHNRLYWYRQTLGQGPEFLTYFQNEAQLEKSRLLSDRFSAERPKGSFSTLEIQRTEQGDSAMYLCASSHRDRVWNEQFFGPGTRLTVL.

This chain connects TRBV19 to TRBJ2-1; a possible D gene is TRBD2 (6 bases). V lost 5 bases and J lost 7, with 15 bases in between. The CDR3 extends over 14 amino acids. Germline V gives CDR1 LNHDA, CDR2 SQIVND (reference sequence). The CDR3 DNA is TGTGCCAGTAGTGGTGAGACTAGTCGGAATGAGCAGTTCTTC. The encoded protein is CASSGETSRNEQFF. Combining the CDR3 with reference TRBV19 and TRBJ2-1 gives the whole variable domain DGGITQSPKYLFRKEGQNVTLSCEQNLNHDAMYWYRQDPGQGLRLIYYSQIVNDFQKGDIAEGYSVSREKKESFPLTVTSAQKNPTAFYLCASSGETSRNEQFFGPGTRLTVL.

J is TRBJ2-1 and V is TRBV14, with D uncertain. Germline V gene data show CDR1 as SGHDN and CDR2 as FVKESK. There are 14 residues in the CDR3. V was clipped by 1 base and J by 6 bases, with 10 bases between them. CDR3 residues: CASSQGGWVNEQFF. The CDR3 DNA is TGTGCCAGCAGCCAAGGAGGTTGGGTCAATGAGCAGTTCTTC.

This rearrangement joins TRBV28 to TRBJ1-1; 11 bases are a match to TRBD1. The CDR3 consists of 15 residues. The V gene's germline CDR1 is MDHEN and CDR2 SYDVKM. Losses at the gene ends were 2 bases for V and 5 bases for J; bases not matched to a gene: 4. The CDR3 sequence is CASSLRTGGGTEAFF. The CDR3 region has the DNA TGTGCCAGCAGTTTAAGGACAGGGGGCGGGACTGAAGCTTTCTTT.

DNA for the CDR3: TGTGCCAGCAGCCGCGCTAGGACAGGAGAAGAGACCCAGTACTTC. This sequence encodes CASSRARTGEETQYF. This chain connects TRBV5-6 to TRBJ2-5, with TRBD1 identical over 7 bases. This CDR3 contains 15 residues. J was trimmed by 3 bases and V by 4 bases; bases with no gene match: 9. Germline V gene sequence: CDR1 SGHDT, CDR2 YYEEEE.

The chain couples TRBV3-1 to TRBJ2-7; D is ambiguous. The CDR3 runs to 16 residues. Trimming shortened V by 0 bases and J by 0 bases, and 12 bases separated the two germline ends. Germline V gives CDR1 LGHDT, CDR2 YNNKEL (reference sequence). The CDR3 nucleotides are TGTGCCAGCAGCCAAGATAATCCCCTGTTCTCCTACGAGCAGTACTTC. The encoded protein is CASSQDNPLFSYEQYF.